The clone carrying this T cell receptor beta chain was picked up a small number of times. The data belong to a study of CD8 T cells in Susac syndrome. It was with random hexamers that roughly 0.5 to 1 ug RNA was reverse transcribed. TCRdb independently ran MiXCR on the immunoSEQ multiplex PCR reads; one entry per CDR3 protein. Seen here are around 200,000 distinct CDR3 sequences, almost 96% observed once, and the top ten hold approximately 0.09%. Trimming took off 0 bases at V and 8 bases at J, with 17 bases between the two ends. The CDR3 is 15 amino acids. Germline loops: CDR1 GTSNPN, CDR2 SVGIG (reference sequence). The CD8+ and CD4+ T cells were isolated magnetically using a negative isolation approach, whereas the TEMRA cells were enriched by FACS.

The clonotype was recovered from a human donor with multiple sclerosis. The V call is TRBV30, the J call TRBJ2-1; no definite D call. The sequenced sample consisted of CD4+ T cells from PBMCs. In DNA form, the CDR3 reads TGTGCCTGGAGTGTACTATATCTTCTTGGGGATGAGCAGTTCTTC. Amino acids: CAWSVLYLLGDEQFF.